The rows below give T cell receptor beta chains drawn from one sample of a study of molecular identifiers for immune sequencing clone quantification. MiXCR, applied by TCRdb to the PCR reads, yields one record per CDR3 protein. The sample contains more than 550,000 distinct CDR3 sequences, over 25% of which appear only once. Sequencing used naive CD8+ T cells from blood, with Jurkat cell RNA spiked in. The receptors were gathered from a human donor in good health. Some libraries in this study had Jurkat cell RNA spiked in. CDR3s include the opening cysteine and the closing phenylalanine or tryptophan.

j_call: TRBJ2-7; v_call: TRBV28; cdr3_aa: CASSLRVTYEQYF
j_call: TRBJ2-2; v_call: TRBV11-2; cdr3_aa: CASSLGPLGYTGELFF
j_call: TRBJ2-6; v_call: TRBV7-6; cdr3_aa: CAGSLVAGYSLLTNVLTF
j_call: TRBJ2-7; v_call: TRBV28; cdr3_aa: CASSQAGTYEQYF
j_call: TRBJ1-1; v_call: TRBV30; cdr3_aa: CAWSVRQGGPEAFF
j_call: TRBJ1-5; v_call: TRBV5-1; cdr3_aa: CASSQTGTGGRDNQPQHF
j_call: TRBJ1-5; v_call: TRBV19; cdr3_aa: CASSIGLGLGGNQPQHF
j_call: TRBJ2-1; v_call: TRBV11-2; cdr3_aa: CASSTGTLRSNEQFF
j_call: TRBJ1-1; v_call: TRBV5-6; cdr3_aa: CASSPWEGLDTEAFF
j_call: TRBJ1-1; v_call: TRBV7-2; cdr3_aa: CASSLALILGGVTEAFF
j_call: TRBJ2-5; v_call: TRBV18; cdr3_aa: CASSPGFVAGEETQYF
j_call: TRBJ2-1; v_call: TRBV4-3; cdr3_aa: CASSQVGRIKREQFF
j_call: TRBJ2-7; v_call: TRBV11-1; cdr3_aa: CASSQNRGGLYEQYF
j_call: TRBJ1-3; v_call: TRBV3-1; cdr3_aa: CASSSRDTSSGNTIYF
j_call: TRBJ1-6; v_call: TRBV13; cdr3_aa: CATKVMAEYNSPLHF
j_call: TRBJ2-3; v_call: TRBV3-1; cdr3_aa: CASCRGTSGRADTQYF
j_call: TRBJ2-5; v_call: TRBV14; cdr3_aa: CASSQEPIWGRETPYF
j_call: TRBJ2-5; v_call: TRBV30; cdr3_aa: CAWRGVGEETQYF
j_call: TRBJ2-1; v_call: TRBV24-1; cdr3_aa: CATSDDRGFEQFF
j_call: TRBJ2-2; v_call: TRBV28; cdr3_aa: CASSRPGLQANTGELFF
j_call: TRBJ2-6; v_call: TRBV7-6; cdr3_aa: CASSLVVGANVLTF
j_call: TRBJ2-1; v_call: TRBV11-2; cdr3_aa: CASSSDRLDRGMGEQFF
j_call: TRBJ2-3; v_call: TRBV25-1; cdr3_aa: CASSANPSGGVLDTQYF
j_call: TRBJ2-3; v_call: TRBV27; cdr3_aa: CASAGIGVADTQYF
j_call: TRBJ1-1; v_call: TRBV19; cdr3_aa: CASSIGSRGGGTEAFF
j_call: TRBJ1-1; v_call: TRBV7-2; cdr3_aa: CASSLLTGGFSEAFF
j_call: TRBJ2-3; v_call: TRBV7-9; cdr3_aa: CASSLNYYTDTQYF
j_call: TRBJ1-1; v_call: TRBV12-3/TRBV12-4; cdr3_aa: CASSLRAVTEAFF
j_call: TRBJ1-1; v_call: TRBV5-6; cdr3_aa: CASSFWGGLMNTEAFF
j_call: TRBJ2-2; v_call: TRBV7-2; cdr3_aa: CASSIETGGTGELFF
j_call: TRBJ2-7; v_call: TRBV7-9; cdr3_aa: CASSLLNAGPGGYEQYF
j_call: TRBJ1-1; v_call: TRBV20-1; cdr3_aa: CSARVDREWGEAFF
j_call: TRBJ1-3; v_call: TRBV12-3/TRBV12-4; cdr3_aa: CASTPGRSVGNTIYF
j_call: TRBJ2-1; v_call: TRBV29-1; cdr3_aa: CSTSGTSGLDEQFF
j_call: TRBJ1-4; v_call: TRBV12-3/TRBV12-4; cdr3_aa: CASSPHFGDEKLFF
j_call: TRBJ1-2; v_call: TRBV3-1; cdr3_aa: CASSQDWGLYGYTF
j_call: TRBJ1-2; v_call: TRBV27; cdr3_aa: CASSPWTGDYYGYTF
j_call: TRBJ2-7; v_call: TRBV20-1; cdr3_aa: CSARAPGEIYEQYF
j_call: TRBJ2-6; v_call: TRBV6-5; cdr3_aa: CATGLRQIGANVLTF
j_call: TRBJ1-5; v_call: TRBV19; cdr3_aa: CASSRNNYQPQHF
j_call: TRBJ2-3; v_call: TRBV27; cdr3_aa: CASSPGGLDTQYF
j_call: TRBJ1-1; v_call: TRBV30; cdr3_aa: CAWRGAEAFF